These 23 T cell receptor beta chains share one sample of origin, sequenced in a study of T cells after yellow fever vaccination. In TCRdb, the 5' RACE reads were re-called with MiXCR into one record per CDR3 protein. The sample carries over 200,000 distinct CDR3 sequences, approximately 6.3% recorded once. Here the sequenced sample was CD4+ T cells sorted from PBMCs, taken on the day of the yellow fever booster vaccination. These receptors were obtained from a man younger than 45 who received the YFV17D yellow fever vaccine.

V usage is TRBV12-3 or TRBV12-4 and J usage is TRBJ2-5; 11 nucleotides line up with TRBD1. V gave up 2 bases and J gave up 5 bases; unmatched junction bases: 4. This CDR3 has 15 amino acids. The CDR3 protein is CASSLRTGGDETQYF. The CDR3, as DNA: TGTGCCAGCAGTTTAAGGACAGGGGGCGACGAGACCCAGTACTTC.

The chain uses TRBV5-1 and TRBJ2-1; 8 bases map to TRBD1. The CDR3 extends over 14 amino acids. In germline, CDR1 is SGHRS, CDR2 YFSETQ. The junction had 9 bases not matched to a gene; V was cut back by 4 bases and J by 9 bases. CDR3 amino acids: CASSTGQGIGEQFF. CDR3 coding DNA: TGCGCCAGCAGCACCGGACAGGGTATAGGTGAGCAGTTCTTC.

The V and J genes are TRBV20-1 and TRBJ2-1; 10 bases line up with TRBD2. This CDR3 spans 15 amino acids. The V gene's germline CDR1 is DFQATT and CDR2 SNEGSKA (reference sequence). V dropped 3 bases and J dropped 4; count of bases not matched to a gene: 6. CDR3 loop: CSARAGLATYNEQFF. The CDR3 nucleotides read TGCAGTGCTAGGGCGGGACTAGCGACATACAATGAGCAGTTCTTC.

This clonotype was detected only a few times. V usage is TRBV7-2 and J usage is TRBJ2-1; possibly TRBD2 for D (5 bases). Germline CDR1 and CDR2: SGHTA and FQGNSA. Trimming took off 0 bases at V and 0 bases at J, with 9 bases between the two ends. This CDR3 is 16 amino acids long. CDR3 region: CASSLASSSSYNEQFF. Here the CDR3 DNA reads TGTGCCAGCAGCTTAGCCTCTAGCAGCTCCTACAATGAGCAGTTCTTC. The full variable domain, in which reference TRBV7-2 and TRBJ2-1 provide the parts outside the CDR3, is GAGVSQSPSNKVTEKGKDVELRCDPISGHTALYWYRQSLGQGLEFLIYFQGNSAPDKSGLPSDRFSAERTGGSVSTLTIQRTQQEDSAVYLCASSLASSSSYNEQFFGPGTRLTVL.

This clonotype was seen only a few times. The chain is built from TRBV20-1 and TRBJ2-7; 11 nucleotides line up with TRBD2. Germline lookup yields CDR1 DFQATT and CDR2 SNEGSKA (reference sequence). This CDR3 is built from 20 residues. V was clipped by 3 bases and J by 7 bases; unmatched bases: 26. The CDR3 spells CSASREILTSGKSTGEEQYF. In nucleotides, the CDR3 is TGCAGTGCTAGCCGTGAAATACTGACTAGCGGGAAGAGTACGGGGGAGGAGCAGTACTTC.

As to this clonotype: A read error may explain this, as a much larger clone is one base away. This is likely a read error, given that the CDR3 carries no conserved phenylalanine or tryptophan at its end. The V gene is TRBV28, the J gene TRBJ2-1, with 8 bases identical to TRBD1. J lost 5 bases, V lost 4 bases, and 10 bases had no gene match. CDR1 MDHEN and CDR2 SYDVKM come from the germline V gene. CDR3 length: 16 residues. In DNA form, the CDR3 reads TGTGCCAGCAGTTCCCCTCAGGGGGCCGGGAACAATGAGCAGTTCTCC. Translating it yields CASSSPQGAGNNEQFS.

Points on this clonotype: A much bigger clone sits one base away, suggesting this may be a read error. The missing conserved phenylalanine or tryptophan at the end of this CDR3 makes a read error likely. The chain carries TRBV7-9 and TRBJ2-7, with D maybe TRBD1 (6 bases). The CDR3 spans 14 residues. Looked up from germline, CDR1 is SEHNR and CDR2 is FQNEAQ (reference sequence). V shed 1 base and J shed 5 bases, with 12 bases lying between them. Here the CDR3 DNA reads TGTGCCAGCAGCTTAGTGGGGGCGTGGGACGAGCAGTACTCC. This codes for CASSLVGAWDEQYS.

This clonotype was recorded many times. This chain joins TRBV20-1 and TRBJ2-7; 7 bases match TRBD1. Germline V gene sequence: CDR1 DFQATT, CDR2 SNEGSKA (reference sequence). There are 13 residues in the CDR3. Losses at the gene ends were 2 bases for V and 5 bases for J; bases not matched to a gene: 6. CDR3 region: CSARRGRWDEQYF. CDR3 coding DNA: TGCAGTGCTAGAAGGGGGCGCTGGGACGAGCAGTACTTC.

A few counts support this clonotype. The chain is built from TRBV10-3 and TRBJ2-5; D is possibly TRBD1 (5 bases). Deletions cut 0 bases from V and 3 bases from J, with 8 bases between. Germline V gene sequence: CDR1 ENHRY, CDR2 SYGVKD. The CDR3 totals 14 residues. The CDR3 spells CAISESGAEETQYF. CDR3 in DNA: TGTGCCATCAGTGAGTCAGGGGCGGAAGAGACCCAGTACTTC.

The sample holds many counts of this clonotype. The J gene is TRBJ2-5, the V gene TRBV3-1; D is unclear. Looked up from germline, CDR1 is LGHDT and CDR2 is YNNKEL (reference sequence). The V end lost 2 bases, the J end lost 5 bases, and 6 bases lay between the germline ends. This CDR3 contains 12 residues. DNA for the CDR3: TGTGCCAGCAGCCAAACCTGGGAGACCCAGTACTTC. Amino acids: CASSQTWETQYF.

This clonotype was seen only a few times. This rearrangement joins TRBV5-1 to TRBJ2-7; 7 bases agree with TRBD2. Germline trimming cut 4 bases from V and 2 bases from J; bases unmatched to any gene: 15. Germline loops: CDR1 SGHRS, CDR2 YFSETQ. The CDR3 extends over 17 amino acids. CDR3 residues: CASSLLRGGDTTYEQYF. The CDR3 DNA reads TGCGCCAGCAGCCTTCTACGTGGGGGGGATACTACCTACGAGCAGTACTTC.

The sample holds many counts of this clonotype. This chain uses TRBV5-6 with TRBJ2-1; 9 bases map to TRBD2. There are 17 residues in the CDR3. Trimming at V came to 4 bases and at J to 1 base, leaving 9 bases not matched to a gene. Per germline, CDR1 SGHDT and CDR2 YYEEEE. As DNA, the CDR3 is TGTGCCAGCAGCCTACGGACTAGCGTGGGGTCCTACAATGAGCAGTTCTTC. Residues: CASSLRTSVGSYNEQFF. Full variable domain (rest looked up from reference TRBV5-6 and TRBJ2-1): DAGVTQSPTHLIKTRGQQVTLRCSPKSGHDTVSWYQQALGQGPQFIFQYYEEEERQRGNFPDRFSGHQFPNYSSELNVNALLLGDSALYLCASSLRTSVGSYNEQFFGPGTRLTVL.

The sample holds many counts of this clonotype. This chain connects TRBV6-1 to TRBJ2-3; the D gene is possibly TRBD1 (6 bases). Trimming shortened V by 1 base and J by 0 bases, and 8 bases separated the two germline ends. This CDR3 contains 15 residues. The V gene's germline CDR1 is MNHNS and CDR2 SASEGT. In DNA form, the CDR3 reads TGTGCCAGCAGTGAAGTAAGGGGGAGCACAGATACGCAGTATTTT. Its protein is CASSEVRGSTDTQYF.

This clonotype has a count of ten or more. The V and J genes are TRBV7-6 and TRBJ2-5; 9 bases match TRBD2. J was trimmed by 6 bases and V by 3 bases; bases with no gene match: 5. Germline values: CDR1 SGHVS, CDR2 FNYEAQ. The CDR3 runs 14 residues. The CDR3, as DNA: TGTGCCAGCAGCTTGCAGCGGGAGGTGAAGACCCAGTACTTC. It yields the protein CASSLQREVKTQYF. The complete variable domain, with remaining parts taken from reference TRBV7-6 and TRBJ2-5, reads GAGVSQSPRYKVTKRGQDVALRCDPISGHVSLYWYRQALGQGPEFLTYFNYEAQQDKSGLPNDRFSAERPEGSISTLTIQRTEQRDSAMYRCASSLQREVKTQYFGPGTRLLVL.

The chain combines TRBV5-1 with TRBJ2-7; 9 nucleotides align to TRBD2. The length of the CDR3 is 14 residues. With 4 bases clipped from V and 4 bases from J, the junction kept 6 bases outside the gene matches. The germline CDR1 and CDR2 sequences are SGHRS and YFSETQ. Here the CDR3 reads CASSLGTSFYEQYF. CDR3 DNA: TGCGCCAGCAGCCTAGGGACTAGCTTTTACGAGCAGTACTTC.

This clonotype was picked up many times. The rearrangement links TRBV12-3 or TRBV12-4 to TRBJ2-6; possible D gene TRBD2, 6 bases. Trimming removed 3 bases from V and 1 base from J, with 10 bases in between. The CDR3 spans 16 residues. CDR3 coding DNA: TGTGCCAGCAGTTTGTTGGGGAGGTCTGGGGCCAACGTCCTGACTTTC. Protein sequence: CASSLLGRSGANVLTF.

The V and J genes are TRBV16 and TRBJ2-6; D is ambiguous. The germline gives CDR1 KGHSY, CDR2 FQNENV. This CDR3 comprises 15 residues. Trimming took 2 bases from V and 0 from J, leaving 5 bases between them. CDR3 protein: CASSQKGSGANVLTF. In DNA form, the CDR3 reads TGTGCCAGCAGCCAAAAGGGCTCTGGGGCCAACGTCCTGACTTTC.

Only a few counts were recorded for this clonotype. This chain uses TRBV20-1 with TRBJ2-1; either TRBD1 or TRBD2 may fit D (5 bases each). Germline lookup yields CDR1 DFQATT and CDR2 SNEGSKA (reference sequence). The CDR3 has 12 residues. The CDR3 DNA is TGCAGCACGGGGCAGTCCTACAATGAGCAGTTCTTC. This gives the protein CSTGQSYNEQFF.

This clonotype appeared many times. The genes are TRBV6-1 and TRBJ1-2; perhaps TRBD1 as D (6 bases). Germline assignment: CDR1 MNHNS and CDR2 SASEGT. This CDR3 has 14 residues. V shed 6 bases and J shed 1 base, with 12 bases lying between them. The CDR3 nucleotides are TGTGCCAGCAGCCGGACAGTGATTAACTATGGCTACACCTTC. This translates into CASSRTVINYGYTF.

This clonotype was counted many times. The J gene is TRBJ2-3, the V gene TRBV7-6; D is ambiguous. CDR3 size: 13 residues. V dropped 5 bases and J dropped 4 bases, with 10 bases sitting between them. Germline V lookup: CDR1 SGHVS, CDR2 FNYEAQ. The CDR3 DNA reads TGTGCCAGCAGCCCTCACTTGTCAGATACGCAGTATTTT. Protein sequence: CASSPHLSDTQYF.

This clonotype showed up just a few times. CDR3 residues: CASSFLGAMNTEAFF. The DNA of the CDR3 is TGTGCCAGCAGCTTCCTAGGGGCCATGAACACTGAAGCTTTCTTT. V gene TRBV7-2 combines with J gene TRBJ1-1; D may be TRBD1 (5 bases). This CDR3 is 15 amino acids long. Trimming shortened V by 3 bases and J by 0 bases, and 11 bases separated the two germline ends. Germline lookup yields CDR1 SGHTA and CDR2 FQGNSA. Using reference TRBV7-2 and TRBJ1-1 for the parts outside the CDR3, the full variable domain is GAGVSQSPSNKVTEKGKDVELRCDPISGHTALYWYRQSLGQGLEFLIYFQGNSAPDKSGLPSDRFSAERTGGSVSTLTIQRTQQEDSAVYLCASSFLGAMNTEAFFGQGTRLTVV.

This clonotype was counted between two and nine times. The chain recombines TRBV20-1 with TRBJ2-7; D unresolved. The CDR3 covers 12 residues. Deletions cut 5 bases from V and 0 bases from J, with 8 bases between. Germline assignment: CDR1 DFQATT and CDR2 SNEGSKA (reference sequence). This chain's CDR3 is CSAASYSYEQYF. CDR3 nucleotide sequence: TGCAGTGCTGCATCCTACTCCTACGAGCAGTACTTC.

The sample holds many counts of this clonotype. The junction and the germline gene differ at one end; a read error may be behind it. The chain combines TRBV28 with TRBJ1-2; possibly TRBD1 for D (5 bases). Germline-derived CDR1 and CDR2 are MDHEN and SYDVKM. This CDR3 comprises 12 residues. CDR3 DNA sequence: TGTGCCAGCAGTCTACGGACACTCCCAGAGGAATTC. This codes for CASSLRTLPEEF.